This T cell receptor (beta chain) was profiled in a study of identical twins. Study-wide results and caveats: Researchers reported excess low generation probability among twin-shared out-of-frame alpha sequences. The study found that models underestimated out-of-frame TCR alpha sharing in monozygotic twins.

About this clonotype itself: The antigen is unknown.

CDR1 and CDR2 from the germline V gene are LGHDT and YNNKEL (reference sequence). The V and J ends lost 4 bases and 1 base respectively, with 14 bases between them. CDR3 length: 15 amino acids. Template switching, a step in the protocol, added a universal primer site, and cDNA carried unique molecular identifiers. TCRdb re-derived calls from the 5' RACE reads in MiXCR, one entry per CDR3 protein. The sample records some 260,000 distinct CDR3 sequences, around 15% being singletons. Among all donors, each was a healthy Caucasian. The source of this sequence is a young woman in good health. Input material: memory (CD45RO+) T cells sorted from blood. The V gene is TRBV3-1, the J gene TRBJ2-7, with D perhaps TRBD1 or TRBD2 (5 bases each). The CDR3 region is CASSLAGTVSYEQYF. The CDR3 nucleotides read TGTGCCAGCAGCCTGGCCGGGACGGTGTCCTACGAGCAGTACTTC.